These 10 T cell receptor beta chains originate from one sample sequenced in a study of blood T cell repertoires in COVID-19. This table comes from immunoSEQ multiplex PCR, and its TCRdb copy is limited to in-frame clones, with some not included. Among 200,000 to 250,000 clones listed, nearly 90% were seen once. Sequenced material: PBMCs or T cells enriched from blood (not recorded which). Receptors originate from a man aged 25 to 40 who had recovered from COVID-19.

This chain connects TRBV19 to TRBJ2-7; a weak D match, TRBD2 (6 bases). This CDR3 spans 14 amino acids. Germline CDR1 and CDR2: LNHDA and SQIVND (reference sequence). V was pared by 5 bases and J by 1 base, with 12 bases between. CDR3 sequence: CASSERAPSYEQYF. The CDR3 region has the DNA TGTGCCAGTAGTGAGCGGGCCCCATCCTACGAGCAGTACTTC.

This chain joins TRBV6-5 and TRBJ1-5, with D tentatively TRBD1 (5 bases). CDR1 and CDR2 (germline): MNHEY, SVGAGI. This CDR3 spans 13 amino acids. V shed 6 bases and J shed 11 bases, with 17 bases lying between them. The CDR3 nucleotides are TGTGCCAGCAGGTCCTACAGGTCCTCGGCCCAGCATTTT. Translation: CASRSYRSSAQHF.

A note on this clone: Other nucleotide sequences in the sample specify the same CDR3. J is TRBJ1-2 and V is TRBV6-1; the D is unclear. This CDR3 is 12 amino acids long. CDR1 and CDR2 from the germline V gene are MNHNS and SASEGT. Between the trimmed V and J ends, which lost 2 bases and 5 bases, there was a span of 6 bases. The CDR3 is CASSERGYGYTF. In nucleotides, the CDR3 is TGTGCCAGCAGTGAACGGGGTTATGGCTACACCTTC.

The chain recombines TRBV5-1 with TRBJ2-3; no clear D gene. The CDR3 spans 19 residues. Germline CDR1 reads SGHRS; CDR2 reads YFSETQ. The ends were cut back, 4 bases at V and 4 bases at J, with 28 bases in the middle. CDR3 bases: TGCGCCAGCAGCAGCTGGGCCCAAATGAAGAGTTATCGCCCAGATACGCAGTATTTT. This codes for CASSSWAQMKSYRPDTQYF.

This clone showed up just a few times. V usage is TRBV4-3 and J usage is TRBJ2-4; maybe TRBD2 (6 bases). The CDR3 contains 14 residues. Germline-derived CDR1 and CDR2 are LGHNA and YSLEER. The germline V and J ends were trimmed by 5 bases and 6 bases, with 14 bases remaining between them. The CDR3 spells CASSAGLEGNIQYF. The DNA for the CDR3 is TGCGCCAGCAGCGCGGGCCTGGAGGGAAACATTCAGTACTTC.

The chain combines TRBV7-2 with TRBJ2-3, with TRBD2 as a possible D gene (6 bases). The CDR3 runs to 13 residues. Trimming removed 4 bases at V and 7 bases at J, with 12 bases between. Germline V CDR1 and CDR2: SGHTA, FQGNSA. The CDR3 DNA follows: TGTGCCAGCAGCTCGGACGGGGGAAATACGCAGTATTTT. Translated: CASSSDGGNTQYF.

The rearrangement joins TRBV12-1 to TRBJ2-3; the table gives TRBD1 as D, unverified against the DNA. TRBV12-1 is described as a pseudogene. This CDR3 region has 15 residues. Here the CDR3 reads CASSFGLARTDTQYF. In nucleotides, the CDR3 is TGTGCCAGCAGCTTTGGGCTGGCCCGCACAGATACGCAGTATTTT.

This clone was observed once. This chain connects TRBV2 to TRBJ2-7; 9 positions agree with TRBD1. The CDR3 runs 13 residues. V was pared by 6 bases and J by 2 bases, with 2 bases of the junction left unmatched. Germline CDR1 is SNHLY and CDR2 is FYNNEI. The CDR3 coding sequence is TGTGCCAGCAGGCGACAGGGGGCCTACGAGCAGTACTTC. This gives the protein CASRRQGAYEQYF. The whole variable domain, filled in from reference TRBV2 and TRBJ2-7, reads EPEVTQTPSHQVTQMGQEVILRCVPISNHLYFYWYRQILGQKVEFLVSFYNNEISEKSEIFDDQFSVERPDGSNFTLKIRSTKLEDSAMYFCASRRQGAYEQYFGPGTRLTVT.

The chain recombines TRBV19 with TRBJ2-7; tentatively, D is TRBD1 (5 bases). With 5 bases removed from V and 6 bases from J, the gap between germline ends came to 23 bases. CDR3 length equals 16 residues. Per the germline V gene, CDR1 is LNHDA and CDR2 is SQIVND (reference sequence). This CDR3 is CASSGRYGTARVEQYF. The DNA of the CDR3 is TGTGCCAGTAGTGGGCGTTACGGCACCGCCAGGGTCGAGCAGTACTTC. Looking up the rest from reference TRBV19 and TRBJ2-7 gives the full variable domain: DGGITQSPKYLFRKEGQNVTLSCEQNLNHDAMYWYRQDPGQGLRLIYYSQIVNDFQKGDIAEGYSVSREKKESFPLTVTSAQKNPTAFYLCASSGRYGTARVEQYFGPGTRLTVT.

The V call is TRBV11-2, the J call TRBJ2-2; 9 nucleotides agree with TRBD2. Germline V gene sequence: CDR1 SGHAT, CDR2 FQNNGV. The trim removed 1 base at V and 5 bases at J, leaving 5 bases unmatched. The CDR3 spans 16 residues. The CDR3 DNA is TGTGCCAGCAGCTTAGTGGCGGGAGGGTATACCGGGGAGCTGTTTTTT. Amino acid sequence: CASSLVAGGYTGELFF.